A single sample is the source of the 31 T cell receptor beta chains below, sequenced in a study of Ad26.COV2.S vaccination and SARS-CoV-2 variants. Treatment in this sample: 15 to 20 received Ad26.COV2.S at low or high dose, single or two shots; about 5 received placebo; per-sample allocation not given. Repertoires come from day 63 after the first vaccine or placebo injection. TCRdb's table, derived via immunoSEQ multiplex PCR, lists solely in-frame clones and lacks some. The sample yields 350,000 to 500,000 clones, more than 80% seen once. Material: peripheral blood, obtained in a trial of Ad26.COV2.S vaccine versus placebo. The receptor source for this set is a person between 18 and 65 years old who received the Ad26.COV2.S COVID-19 vaccine or a placebo.

This chain joins TRBV28 and TRBJ1-4; tentatively, D is TRBD1 (6 bases). Trimming took off 4 bases at V and 5 bases at J, with 17 bases between the two ends. CDR1 is MDHEN and CDR2 is SYDVKM in the germline V gene. CDR3 length: 16 amino acids. The CDR3 spells CASSWDQTGHNEKLFF. In DNA form, the CDR3 reads TGTGCCAGCAGTTGGGATCAGACAGGCCACAATGAAAAACTGTTTTTT.

V and J are TRBV4-3 and TRBJ2-7, with unresolved D. The CDR3 loop spans 13 amino acids. V gave up 0 bases and J gave up 3 bases, with 6 bases separating them. Per the germline V gene, CDR1 is LGHNA and CDR2 is YSLEER. CDR3 loop: CASSQDTNYEQYF. As DNA, the CDR3 is TGCGCCAGCAGCCAAGATACGAACTACGAGCAGTACTTC.

This clone has a single count. The CDR3 nucleotides are TGCAGCGCCGGGTGGGGGAGCTCCTACAATGAGCAGTTCTTC. As protein: CSAGWGSSYNEQFF. The genes are TRBV29-1 and TRBJ2-1; D could derive from TRBD1 or TRBD2 (5 bases each). Trimming took 7 bases from V and 0 from J, leaving 13 bases between them. CDR3 length: 14 residues. CDR1 is SQVTM, CDR2 ANQGSEA, per germline.

The V call is TRBV19, the J call TRBJ1-3; D is undetermined. Germline-derived CDR1 and CDR2 are LNHDA and SQIVND (reference sequence). The CDR3 contains 14 residues. V was cut by 11 bases and J by 1 base, with 15 bases left in between. In DNA, the CDR3 is TGTGCCTCAAGAGGAGGGCCTTCTGGAAACACCATATATTTT. This translates into CASRGGPSGNTIYF. The full variable domain, completed using reference TRBV19 and TRBJ1-3, is DGGITQSPKYLFRKEGQNVTLSCEQNLNHDAMYWYRQDPGQGLRLIYYSQIVNDFQKGDIAEGYSVSREKKESFPLTVTSAQKNPTAFYLCASRGGPSGNTIYFGEGSWLTVV.

The table lists this clone with a few counts. The chain combines TRBV10-3 with TRBJ1-5; no reliable D call. Trimming left V 2 bases short and J 6 bases short, with 11 bases between. This CDR3 is built from 14 residues. In germline, CDR1 is ENHRY, CDR2 SYGVKD. The DNA for the CDR3 is TGTGCCATCAGTGAGCATCCAGGATCTCAGCCCCAGCATTTT. It is translated as CAISEHPGSQPQHF.

This chain's CDR3 is CAWTRQRDTEAFF. CDR3 coding DNA: TGTGCCTGGACTAGACAAAGGGACACTGAAGCTTTCTTT. This chain joins TRBV30 and TRBJ1-1, with D unclear. This CDR3 has 13 residues. V lost 4 bases and J lost 3, with 12 bases in between. CDR1 is GTSNPN, CDR2 SVGIG, per germline (reference sequence). The whole variable domain, remainder taken from reference TRBV30 and TRBJ1-1, is SQTIHQWPATLVQPVGSPLSLECTVEGTSNPNLYWYRQAAGRGLQLLFYSVGIGQISSEVPQNLSASRPQDRQFILSSKKLLLSDSGFYLCAWTRQRDTEAFFGQGTRLTVV.

The chain is built from TRBV30 and TRBJ1-5; no firm D call. V was cut by 2 bases and J by 7 bases, with 12 bases left in between. The CDR3 covers 13 residues. Germline loops: CDR1 GTSNPN, CDR2 SVGIG (reference sequence). CDR3 residues: CAWSRGSGQPQHF. CDR3 sequence (DNA): TGTGCCTGGAGTCGAGGGAGCGGCCAGCCCCAGCATTTT.

This chain uses TRBV19 with TRBJ1-3; unclear D gene. Trimming took 6 bases from V and 1 from J, leaving 4 bases between them. The CDR3 consists of 12 residues. Germline CDR1 and CDR2: LNHDA and SQIVND (reference sequence). The CDR3 coding sequence is TGTGCCAGTAGCGGGTCTGGAAACACCATATATTTT. Translating it yields CASSGSGNTIYF.

J is TRBJ1-2 and V is TRBV15, with D possibly matching TRBD1 (5 bases). The CDR3 is made up of 13 amino acids. Germline CDR1 and CDR2: LNHNV and YYDKDF (reference sequence). V lost 3 bases and J lost 4, with 9 bases in between. The CDR3 coding sequence is TGTGCCACCAGCAGTGGAAGGGGCTATGGCTACACCTTC. Translation: CATSSGRGYGYTF.

This clone was picked up one time. The rearrangement uses TRBV6-5 and TRBJ2-7; D is unclear. The CDR3 consists of 13 residues. The V and J ends lost 6 bases and 3 bases respectively, with 12 bases between them. Germline CDR1 MNHEY, CDR2 SVGAGI. The CDR3 DNA is TGTGCCAGCAGACCCGGACCTAACTACGAGCAGTACTTC. Protein product: CASRPGPNYEQYF.

The gene calls are TRBV7-6 and TRBJ2-7, with D uncertain. Trimming took 5 bases from V and 0 from J, leaving 14 bases between them. This CDR3 spans 15 amino acids. Per the germline V gene, CDR1 is SGHVS and CDR2 is FNYEAQ. The CDR3: CASSPRLGHSYEQYF. The DNA of the CDR3 is TGTGCCAGCAGCCCGCGACTTGGCCACTCCTACGAGCAGTACTTC.

The rearrangement links TRBV3-1 (or the pseudogene TRBV3-2) to TRBJ2-7, with 7 bases matching TRBD1. The CDR3 extends over 18 amino acids. Per germline, CDR1 LGHDT and CDR2 YNNKEL (reference sequence). Trimming cost V 4 bases and J 0 bases; bases outside gene matches: 15. In DNA, the CDR3 is TGTGCCAGCAGCCCTGATGTGGACAGGAGGCTACGCTCCTACGAGCAGTACTTC. Translating it yields CASSPDVDRRLRSYEQYF.

The chain links TRBV18 to TRBJ1-4; unclear D gene. V was pared by 5 bases and J by 3 bases, with 13 bases between. This CDR3 has 15 amino acids. The germline V gene encodes CDR1 KGHSH and CDR2 LQKENI. The CDR3 bases are TGTGCCAGCTCATCGAACAGAGGGCCTAATGAAAAACTGTTTTTT. Protein sequence: CASSSNRGPNEKLFF.

The genes are TRBV28 and TRBJ1-5, with TRBD1 as a possible D gene (6 bases). The length of the CDR3 is 15 residues. V lost 8 bases, J lost 5 bases, and 19 bases lay in between. CDR1 is MDHEN, CDR2 SYDVKM, per germline. The CDR3 region is CASRRRVGGHQPQHF. As DNA, the CDR3 is TGTGCCAGCCGACGGAGGGTAGGGGGACATCAGCCCCAGCATTTT.

This clone was seen once. The V and J genes are TRBV3-1 (or the pseudogene TRBV3-2) and TRBJ2-2; D remains unclear. The CDR3 sequence is 16 residues long. Trimming took 0 bases from V and 0 from J, leaving 8 bases between them. Germline values: CDR1 LGHDT, CDR2 YNNKEL (reference sequence). For the CDR3, the DNA is TGTGCCAGCAGCCAAGAGCTCGGGCCGAACACCGGGGAGCTGTTTTTT. Protein product: CASSQELGPNTGELFF.

This chain uses TRBV2 with TRBJ2-3, with 14 bases that match TRBD2. From germline, CDR1 is SNHLY and CDR2 FYNNEI. The ends lost 8 bases at V and 3 bases at J; junction bases unmatched: 4. The CDR3 is made up of 15 amino acids. In nucleotides, the CDR3 is TGTGCCAGCGGGACTAGCGGGAGAGGGACAGATACGCAGTATTTT. Amino acids: CASGTSGRGTDTQYF.

This clone was recorded only once. The chain uses TRBV19 and TRBJ2-7; D is ambiguous. This CDR3 contains 14 residues. From germline, CDR1 is LNHDA and CDR2 SQIVND (reference sequence). The V end was cut by 1 base, the J end by 0 bases, with 7 bases between. The CDR3 protein is CASSIVRSSYEQYF. CDR3 sequence (DNA): TGTGCCAGTAGTATAGTCCGGAGCTCCTACGAGCAGTACTTC.

CDR3 bases: TGTGCCACCAGCAGAGCTCGATTTCAGGTAGCGGGAGGGCCTGAGACCCAGTACTTC. It specifies CATSRARFQVAGGPETQYF. The genes are TRBV15 and TRBJ2-5; TRBD2 matches at 11 bases. CDR1 LNHNV and CDR2 YYDKDF come from the germline V gene (reference sequence). The CDR3 is made up of 19 amino acids. Unmatched junction bases numbered 15, after V lost 1 base and J lost 5 bases.

The DNA for the CDR3 is TGTGCCAGTAGCCTCGCTAGCGGGAGGAACGAGCAGTACTTC. Protein: CASSLASGRNEQYF. This rearrangement joins TRBV19 to TRBJ2-7, with 11 bases lining up with TRBD2. The junction had 6 bases not matched to a gene; V was cut back by 6 bases and J by 5 bases. Germline V CDR1 and CDR2: LNHDA, SQIVND (reference sequence). The CDR3 loop spans 14 amino acids.

The V call is TRBV6-5, the J call TRBJ2-7; perhaps TRBD2 as D (5 bases). This CDR3 spans 15 amino acids. Deletions cut 5 bases from V and 2 bases from J, with 16 bases between. In germline, CDR1 is MNHEY, CDR2 SVGAGI. The CDR3 nucleotides are TGTGCCAGCAGTACGGGAAGGCGCCAGACCTACGAGCAGTACTTC. This gives the protein CASSTGRRQTYEQYF.

The chain combines TRBV7-2 with TRBJ1-5; the D gene is possibly TRBD1 (6 bases). Per germline, CDR1 SGHTA and CDR2 FQGNSA. Deletions cut 3 bases from V and 4 bases from J, with 16 bases between. The CDR3 covers 16 residues. The DNA of the CDR3 is TGTGCCAGCAGCTTGGAATTACTGGGACAAAATCAGCCCCAGCATTTT. This sequence encodes CASSLELLGQNQPQHF.

The DNA of the CDR3 is TGTGCCAGTAGCACGGACTTGAAAGAGACCCAGTACTTC. Protein: CASSTDLKETQYF. The chain uses TRBV19 and TRBJ2-5, with D possibly being TRBD2 (5 bases). Trimming left V 6 bases short and J 3 bases short, with 11 bases between. CDR3 length: 13 amino acids. Per germline, CDR1 LNHDA and CDR2 SQIVND (reference sequence).

CDR3: CASSWTGTGAPKPYEQYF. CDR3 sequence (DNA): TGTGCCAGCAGCTGGACCGGGACAGGGGCGCCGAAGCCATACGAGCAGTACTTC. The chain employs TRBV7-2 and TRBJ2-7; TRBD1 matches at 10 bases. The CDR3 sequence is 18 residues long. Germline V gives CDR1 SGHTA, CDR2 FQGNSA. V dropped 4 bases and J dropped 4; count of bases not matched to a gene: 16.

The chain uses TRBV7-2 and TRBJ1-5; TRBD1 is a possible D gene (5 bases). Germline V gives CDR1 SGHTA, CDR2 FQGNSA. This CDR3 is 14 amino acids long. Between the trimmed V and J ends, which lost 2 bases and 6 bases, there was a span of 11 bases. CDR3 loop: CASSLWFGGQPQHF. The CDR3 DNA follows: TGTGCCAGCAGCTTATGGTTTGGGGGTCAGCCCCAGCATTTT.

The chain links TRBV4-1 to TRBJ1-3; 7 nucleotides line up with TRBD1. V trimming: 2 bases; J trimming: 0 bases; junction bases outside the gene matches: 10. CDR3 length equals 18 residues. In germline, CDR1 is MGHRA, CDR2 YSYEKL. The CDR3 nucleotides read TGCGCCAGCAGCCAATCCCCAACAGGGGCCAGCTCTGGAAACACCATATATTTT. Its protein product is CASSQSPTGASSGNTIYF.

The chain joins TRBV5-1 to TRBJ2-7; weak D call: TRBD1 (6 bases). Germline-derived CDR1 and CDR2 are SGHRS and YFSETQ. Trimming took off 6 bases at V and 4 bases at J, with 14 bases between the two ends. CDR3 length: 13 amino acids. In nucleotides, the CDR3 is TGCGCCAGCACCGAACTGCAGGGGTACGAGCAGTACTTC. This sequence encodes CASTELQGYEQYF. Filled out from reference TRBV5-1 and TRBJ2-7, the complete variable domain reads KAGVTQTPRYLIKTRGQQVTLSCSPISGHRSVSWYQQTPGQGLQFLFEYFSETQRNKGNFPGRFSGRQFSNSRSEMNVSTLELGDSALYLCASTELQGYEQYFGPGTRLTVT.

This clone was detected only once. The chain uses TRBV5-1 and TRBJ1-4, with D hard to call. V was cut by 1 base and J by 5 bases, with 9 bases left in between. The length of the CDR3 is 14 residues. Germline-derived CDR1 and CDR2 are SGHRS and YFSETQ. CDR3 amino acids: CASSLNGLNEKLFF. The CDR3 bases are TGCGCCAGCAGCTTGAACGGTTTGAATGAAAAACTGTTTTTT.

The V gene is TRBV29-1, the J gene TRBJ2-7, with D tentatively TRBD2 (5 bases). This CDR3 has 14 amino acids. Deletions cut 4 bases from V and 0 bases from J, with 13 bases between. Germline V gene data show CDR1 as SQVTM and CDR2 as ANQGSEA. The CDR3 sequence: CSVVYGKSSYEQYF. Written as DNA, the CDR3 is TGCAGCGTTGTCTACGGGAAGAGCTCCTACGAGCAGTACTTC.

The chain carries TRBV6-5 and TRBJ1-2; D is ambiguous. With 5 bases removed from V and 1 base from J, the gap between germline ends came to 8 bases. The CDR3 has 13 amino acids. CDR1 MNHEY and CDR2 SVGAGI come from the germline V gene. The CDR3 is CASSQTVNYGYTF. The CDR3 DNA reads as TGTGCCAGCAGTCAGACTGTTAACTATGGCTACACCTTC.

The chain recombines TRBV6-5 with TRBJ2-7; 8 bases match TRBD1. CDR1 MNHEY and CDR2 SVGAGI come from the germline V gene. CDR3 length equals 13 residues. V gave up 6 bases and J gave up 5 bases; unmatched junction bases: 6. The CDR3 loop reads CASSQTGGHEQYF. In DNA form, the CDR3 reads TGTGCCAGCAGCCAAACAGGGGGACACGAGCAGTACTTC.

This chain connects TRBV4-3 to TRBJ2-7; 7 nucleotides match TRBD2. The CDR3 sequence is 15 residues long. Germline values: CDR1 LGHNA, CDR2 YSLEER. Trimming cost V 1 base and J 6 bases; bases outside gene matches: 9. The CDR3 loop is CASSQGLAERGEQYF. The CDR3, as DNA: TGCGCCAGCAGCCAAGGCCTAGCGGAGAGGGGCGAGCAGTACTTC.